The 17 T cell receptor beta chains listed next were all sequenced from one sample in a study of vaccination effects on CD4 cells after COVID-19. Viral peptide pools were used in the ViraFEST assay to expand antigen-specific CD4+ T cells, and sequencing came afterward. CD4+ T cells were isolated after around ten days of culture. Neither prior SARS-CoV-2 infection nor positive nucleocapsid antibodies were present in the vaccine recipients. Which antigens these TCRs recognize remains unknown. The assay was immunoSEQ multiplex PCR, and TCRdb's table has in-frame clones only and misses some. The sample has roughly 63,000 clones, about 80% seen once; the top ten hold approximately 3.7%. The starting material was CD4+ T cells from PBMCs cultured with HCoV-OC43 spike peptides, obtained before COVID-19 vaccination. Subset defined: HCoV-OC43 spike overlapping peptide pool stimulation. The source is a human donor who received a COVID-19 vaccine.

V gene TRBV18 combines with J gene TRBJ2-5; TRBD1 might be the D (5 bases). The CDR3 has 14 residues. V was pared by 3 bases and J by 3 bases, with 11 bases between. From germline, CDR1 is KGHSH and CDR2 LQKENI. The CDR3 DNA reads as TGTGCCAGCTCACCCCCGACAGAGAAAGAGACCCAGTACTTC. Protein: CASSPPTEKETQYF.

The rearrangement uses TRBV12-5 and TRBJ2-5; D uncertain. Trimming shortened V by 5 bases and J by 8 bases, and 9 bases separated the two germline ends. Germline V CDR1 and CDR2: LGHNT, FRNRAP. This CDR3 is built from 11 residues. The CDR3 loop is CASGPLDTQYF. CDR3 DNA: TGTGCTAGTGGTCCCTTAGACACCCAGTACTTC.

This clone has just a few counts. This rearrangement joins TRBV3-1 (or the pseudogene TRBV3-2) to TRBJ2-7; possible D gene TRBD2, 7 bases. The ends were cut back, 1 base at V and 5 bases at J, with 15 bases in the middle. There are 15 residues in the CDR3. Per the germline V gene, CDR1 is LGHDT and CDR2 is YNNKEL (reference sequence). The CDR3, as DNA: TGTGCCAGCAGCCAAGGCAGTGAGGGGGGGGACGAGCAGTACGTC. It translates to CASSQGSEGGDEQYV.

V usage is TRBV28 and J usage is TRBJ1-1; D is uncertain. Germline CDR1 reads MDHEN; CDR2 reads SYDVKM. CDR3 size: 13 residues. V lost 8 bases, J lost 1 base, and 11 bases lay in between. CDR3 residues: CASYGGRNTEAFF. CDR3 DNA sequence: TGTGCCAGCTACGGAGGCCGGAACACTGAAGCTTTCTTT.

The V and J genes are TRBV7-2 and TRBJ2-1, with 7 bases aligning to TRBD1. The germline gives CDR1 SGHTA, CDR2 FQGNSA. Trimming removed 8 bases from V and 3 bases from J; junction bases left unmatched: 10. CDR3 length: 15 amino acids. CDR3 region: CASGLQGPFYNEQFF. Written as DNA, the CDR3 is TGTGCCAGCGGCCTACAGGGGCCTTTCTACAATGAGCAGTTCTTC. Based on the CDR3 plus reference TRBV7-2 and TRBJ2-1, the full variable domain is GAGVSQSPSNKVTEKGKDVELRCDPISGHTALYWYRQSLGQGLEFLIYFQGNSAPDKSGLPSDRFSAERTGGSVSTLTIQRTQQEDSAVYLCASGLQGPFYNEQFFGPGTRLTVL.

The rearrangement uses TRBV10-2 and TRBJ2-7; 10 nucleotides agree with TRBD1. Germline CDR1 WSHSY, CDR2 SAAADI. Unmatched junction bases numbered 4, after V lost 7 bases and J lost 1 base. The CDR3 has 14 residues. CDR3 DNA: TGCGCCAGCACCGACAGGGGGCCTTCCTACGAGCAGTACGTC. Its protein product is CASTDRGPSYEQYV.

The chain couples TRBV7-7 to TRBJ2-3; a possible D gene is TRBD2 (6 bases). V dropped 5 bases and J dropped 6 bases, with 18 bases sitting between them. CDR3 length equals 15 residues. Germline CDR1 is SSHAT and CDR2 is FNYEAQ (reference sequence). The CDR3 spells CASSASGGTADTQYF. In DNA, the CDR3 is TGTGCCAGCAGCGCCTCCGGGGGAACGGCGGATACGCAGTATTTT.

There are many counts of this clone. J is TRBJ2-1 and V is TRBV7-9; D may be TRBD1 or TRBD2 (7 bases each). Deletions cut 5 bases from V and 0 bases from J, with 17 bases between. The CDR3 runs 17 residues. The germline V gene encodes CDR1 SEHNR and CDR2 FQNEAQ (reference sequence). CDR3 sequence reads: CASSGRGGELSYNEQFF. The CDR3 DNA follows: TGTGCCAGCAGCGGCAGGGGGGGGGAACTCTCCTACAATGAGCAGTTCTTC.

The chain uses TRBV9 and TRBJ2-1; the D gene could be TRBD1 or TRBD2 (5 bases each). V was pared by 2 bases and J by 0 bases, with 18 bases between. Germline loops: CDR1 SGDLS, CDR2 YYNGEE. The CDR3 has 18 amino acids. This CDR3 is CASSVKEVRGDSYNEQFF. Written as DNA, the CDR3 is TGTGCCAGCAGCGTCAAAGAAGTGAGGGGAGACTCCTACAATGAGCAGTTCTTC.

The CDR3 loop is CASSLRGGAFTDTQYF. The CDR3 DNA is TGTGCCAGCAGCTTACGCGGGGGGGCTTTCACAGATACGCAGTATTTT. This chain uses TRBV7-3 with TRBJ2-3; 9 bases line up with TRBD2. Trimming removed 2 bases from V and 2 bases from J; junction bases left unmatched: 5. This CDR3 contains 16 residues. CDR1 and CDR2 (germline): SGHTA, FQGTGA. Variable domain in full (rest from reference TRBV7-3 and TRBJ2-3): GAGVSQTPSNKVTEKGKYVELRCDPISGHTALYWYRQSLGQGPEFLIYFQGTGAADDSGLPNDRFFAVRPEGSVSTLKIQRTERGDSAVYLCASSLRGGAFTDTQYFGPGTRLTVL.

The rearrangement links TRBV7-2 to TRBJ2-6; D unresolved. The CDR3 has 15 residues. Between the trimmed V and J ends, which lost 5 bases and 2 bases, there was a span of 10 bases. Per the germline V gene, CDR1 is SGHTA and CDR2 is FQGNSA. CDR3 residues: CASSLEIAGANVLTF. The CDR3 DNA reads as TGTGCCAGCAGCCTCGAAATTGCTGGGGCCAACGTCCTGACTTTC.

This chain uses TRBV3-1 (or the pseudogene TRBV3-2) with TRBJ2-6, with 7 bases lining up with TRBD1. The V gene's germline CDR1 is LGHDT and CDR2 YNNKEL (reference sequence). V dropped 5 bases and J dropped 0; count of bases not matched to a gene: 10. The CDR3 runs to 18 residues. This chain's CDR3 is CASSVRQGGVSGANVLTF. Here the CDR3 DNA reads TGTGCCAGCAGCGTTCGACAGGGCGGTGTCTCTGGGGCCAACGTCCTGACTTTC.

This rearrangement joins TRBV7-8 to TRBJ1-2; D gene unclear. Germline-derived CDR1 and CDR2 are SGHVS and FQNEAQ. The CDR3 contains 16 residues. V was pared by 3 bases and J by 5 bases, with 19 bases between. CDR3 in amino acids: CASSFSSRQTPYGYTF. As DNA, the CDR3 is TGTGCCAGCAGCTTCTCCTCGCGGCAGACTCCTTATGGCTACACCTTC.

The rearrangement uses TRBV15 and TRBJ2-5, with no clear D. V was pared by 7 bases and J by 4 bases, with 13 bases between. The length of the CDR3 is 13 residues. CDR1 and CDR2 (germline): LNHNV, YYDKDF (reference sequence). The CDR3 reads CATTRGWGETQYF. For the CDR3, the DNA is TGTGCCACCACGAGAGGCTGGGGAGAGACCCAGTACTTC.

The chain couples TRBV21-1 to TRBJ2-3; TRBD2, the table's D call, was not compared with the DNA. TRBV21-1 is flagged as a pseudogene. The CDR3 runs 13 residues. The CDR3 region is CASSNNIGDTQYF. The CDR3 DNA is TGTGCCAGCAGCAACAATATCGGGGATACGCAGTATTTT.

In its sample, this clone was seen once. At one end the junction does not follow the germline gene, possibly because of a read error. The chain recombines TRBV28 with TRBJ1-4; 7 bases fit TRBD1. Per germline, CDR1 MDHEN and CDR2 SYDVKM. This CDR3 has 16 amino acids. CDR3 residues: CASSKLGGTDPEKVFF. CDR3 nucleotides: TGTGCCAGCAGTAAACTCGGTGGGACAGACCCTGAAAAAGTGTTTTTT.

The genes are TRBV13 and TRBJ1-4; TRBD1 agrees at 9 bases. Looked up from germline, CDR1 is PRHDT and CDR2 is FYEKMQ (reference sequence). This CDR3 is built from 14 residues. V dropped 4 bases and J dropped 8; count of bases not matched to a gene: 5. The CDR3 bases are TGTGCCAGCAGCTCGGGACAGGGAGAGGAAAAACTGTTTTTT. Protein sequence: CASSSGQGEEKLFF.